These T cell receptor beta chains were read from a single sample in a study of blood T cell repertoires in COVID-19. Here immunoSEQ multiplex PCR was the method, and the copy in TCRdb shows in-frame clones only, minus some. The table shows under 200,000 clones, with around 83% occurring only once. Sequencing used PBMCs or T cells enriched from blood (not recorded which). The source of these receptors is a woman in her 50s in a cohort exposed to, infected with or recovered from COVID-19 (not recorded which). The CDR3 runs from the conserved cysteine through the conserved F or W. A D gene is named only where the DNA matches it firmly. For some rows the clone size is stated as once, few or many, or as a class when expanded; others skip it.

J: TRBJ2-7
V: TRBV3-1/TRBV3-2
D: TRBD2
size: .
DNA: TGTGCCAGCAGCCAAGTTTTCCGGGGGGGGTCCTACGAGCAGTACTTC
CDR3: CASSQVFRGGSYEQYF

J: TRBJ1-4
V: TRBV4-3
D: TRBD1
size: once
DNA: TGCGCCAGCAGCCAAGAGGGGACAGGGAGTAATGAAAAACTGTTTTTT
CDR3: CASSQEGTGSNEKLFF

J: TRBJ1-2
V: TRBV27
D: .
size: .
DNA: TGTGCCAGCAGCCGAAATCGGGGGGGTGGCTACACCTTC
CDR3: CASSRNRGGGYTF

J: TRBJ2-1
V: TRBV5-5
D: TRBD2
size: .
DNA: TGTGCCAGCAGCTTGTTAGCGGGAGGGCGGTTTCGCTCCAATGAGCAGTTCTTC
CDR3: CASSLLAGGRFRSNEQFF

J: TRBJ1-5
V: TRBV29-1
D: .
size: .
DNA: TGCAGCGTGCAACAGGGCAATCAGCCCCAGCATTTT
CDR3: CSVQQGNQPQHF

J: TRBJ2-3
V: TRBV21-1
D: .
size: .
DNA: TGTGCCAGCAGCAAAGCCCCAGGGTGGTATTTT
CDR3: CASSKAPGWYF

J: TRBJ2-3
V: TRBV28
D: TRBD2
size: once
DNA: TGTGCCAGCAGTCCCCGGGCTAGCGGGAGGCTGTCAGATACGCAGTATTTT
CDR3: CASSPRASGRLSDTQYF

J: TRBJ2-1
V: TRBV28
D: TRBD2
size: once
DNA: TGTGCCAGCATAGCCAGCGGGAGGGCCTACAATGAGCAGTTCTTC
CDR3: CASIASGRAYNEQFF

J: TRBJ1-5
V: TRBV2
D: .
size: .
DNA: TGTGCCAGCAGTGACGAGGGTGGGTGGAGCAATCAGCCCCAGCATTTT
CDR3: CASSDEGGWSNQPQHF

J: TRBJ2-5
V: TRBV28
D: .
size: .
DNA: TGTGCCAGCAGTTTTCGGGGGGCGCAAGAGACCCAGTACTTC
CDR3: CASSFRGAQETQYF

J: TRBJ1-1
V: TRBV29-1
D: .
size: .
DNA: TGCAGCGTTGAAGTCGGTGGGCACACTGAAGCTTTCTTT
CDR3: CSVEVGGHTEAFF

J: TRBJ2-4
V: TRBV3-1/TRBV3-2
D: .
size: once
DNA: TGTGCCAGCAGCCCCTGGGACACCGTAGCCAAAAACATTCAGTACTTC
CDR3: CASSPWDTVAKNIQYF

J: TRBJ1-1
V: TRBV6-5
D: TRBD1
size: .
DNA: TGTGCCAGCAGACCCGGACAGGGAAGCACTGAAGCTTTCTTT
CDR3: CASRPGQGSTEAFF

J: TRBJ1-1
V: TRBV29-1
D: TRBD1
size: .
DNA: TGCAGCGTTGAACCACCAGGGGGCGGTTGGACTGAAGCTTTCTTT
CDR3: CSVEPPGGGWTEAFF

J: TRBJ2-1
V: TRBV19
D: TRBD1
size: .
DNA: TGTGCCAGTAGTGAAGGGACAGCTCACAATGAGCAGTTCTTC
CDR3: CASSEGTAHNEQFF

J: TRBJ2-3
V: TRBV5-1
D: TRBD1
size: once
DNA: TGCGCCAGCAGCACAGGGACAGGCCACACAGATACGCAGTATTTT
CDR3: CASSTGTGHTDTQYF

J: TRBJ2-7
V: TRBV5-5
D: .
size: .
DNA: TGTGCCAGCAGCTGGGAAGGGGGGGACCACGAGCAGTACTTC
CDR3: CASSWEGGDHEQYF

J: TRBJ1-5
V: TRBV28
D: .
size: .
DNA: TGTGCCAGCAGTCCCCCTGGGCTCAATCAGCCCCAGCATTTT
CDR3: CASSPPGLNQPQHF

J: TRBJ1-2
V: TRBV7-2
D: .
size: .
DNA: TGTGCCAGCAGCTTTGTTTGGGGAGCTAACTATGGCTACACCTTC
CDR3: CASSFVWGANYGYTF

J: TRBJ1-2
V: TRBV5-4
D: TRBD1
size: .
DNA: TGTGCCAGCAGCCTGGACAGGGTGAACTATGGCTACACCTTC
CDR3: CASSLDRVNYGYTF

J: TRBJ2-7
V: TRBV27
D: TRBD2
size: .
DNA: TGTGCCAGCAGTTTTCGCACTAGCGGGGGGGCGTACGAGCAGTACTTC
CDR3: CASSFRTSGGAYEQYF

J: TRBJ1-1
V: TRBV27
D: TRBD1
size: .
DNA: TGTGCCAGCAGTTTTCACGGCAGGGGGAGCGCTTTCTTT
CDR3: CASSFHGRGSAFF

J: TRBJ2-2
V: TRBV29-1
D: TRBD1
size: .
DNA: TGCAGCGTTGAGGCCGGGACAGGGAACACCGGGGAGCTGTTTTTT
CDR3: CSVEAGTGNTGELFF

J: TRBJ1-1
V: TRBV3-1/TRBV3-2
D: .
size: .
DNA: TGTGCCAGCAGCCAAGACCCTCGGGGGAACACTGAAGCTTTCTTT
CDR3: CASSQDPRGNTEAFF

J: TRBJ1-1
V: TRBV9
D: TRBD1
size: .
DNA: TGTGCCAGCAGCGCTCAGGGGGAGATGATTCTCACTGAAGCTTTCTTT
CDR3: CASSAQGEMILTEAFF

J: TRBJ2-3
V: TRBV9
D: .
size: .
DNA: TGTGCCAGCAGCGTGGGAGCAGATACGCAGTATTTT
CDR3: CASSVGADTQYF

J: TRBJ1-6
V: TRBV24-1
D: .
size: .
DNA: TGTGCCACCAGTGAGTCCTCCAGGGGATCACCCCTCCACTTT
CDR3: CATSESSRGSPLHF

J: TRBJ1-1
V: TRBV4-2
D: .
size: .
DNA: TGTGCCAGCAGCCAAGATAACTCTGAGAACACTGAAGCTTTCTTT
CDR3: CASSQDNSENTEAFF

J: TRBJ2-7
V: TRBV28
D: TRBD1
size: .
DNA: TGTGCCAGCGCATCCCCCGGGGACAGGGTTGACGAGCAGTACTTC
CDR3: CASASPGDRVDEQYF

J: TRBJ2-3
V: TRBV27
D: .
size: .
DNA: TGTGCCAGCAGTTTCGGGACGGACAGAGATACGCAGTATTTT
CDR3: CASSFGTDRDTQYF

J: TRBJ2-3
V: TRBV5-5
D: TRBD1
size: .
DNA: TGTGCCAGCAGCTCCGGGACAGACTCCAGGACAGATACGCAGTATTTT
CDR3: CASSSGTDSRTDTQYF

J: TRBJ2-7
V: TRBV6-2/TRBV6-3
D: .
size: .
DNA: TGTGCCAGCAGTTCCGGAGGGTCCGATGCCTACGAGCAGTACTTC
CDR3: CASSSGGSDAYEQYF

J: TRBJ2-7
V: TRBV21-1
D: .
size: once
DNA: TGTGCCAGCAGCACCCTCGGGATAGCGGGAGATTCCTACGAGCAGTACTTC
CDR3: CASSTLGIAGDSYEQYF

J: TRBJ1-5
V: TRBV29-1
D: TRBD1
size: .
DNA: TGCAGCGCCTCGGGACAGGGCGATAGCAATCAGCCCCAGCATTTT
CDR3: CSASGQGDSNQPQHF

J: TRBJ2-1
V: TRBV27
D: TRBD2
size: .
DNA: TGTGCCAGCAGTTTATCCCGGACTAGGGACAATGAGCAGTTCTTC
CDR3: CASSLSRTRDNEQFF

J: TRBJ2-3
V: TRBV4-2
D: .
size: .
DNA: TGTGCCAGCAGCCAAGTTCATCGGAGTGGAGGCACAGATACGCAGTATTTT
CDR3: CASSQVHRSGGTDTQYF

J: TRBJ2-1
V: TRBV27
D: .
size: .
DNA: TGTGCCAGCAGTCCTACCCTGGTGAATGAGCAGTTCTTC
CDR3: CASSPTLVNEQFF

J: TRBJ2-3
V: TRBV2
D: .
size: .
DNA: TGTGCCAGCAGAAGAAGGCCCGGGCAGGGGCCAGATACGCAGTATTTT
CDR3: CASRRRPGQGPDTQYF

J: TRBJ2-5
V: TRBV5-1
D: TRBD1
size: .
DNA: TGCGCCAGCAGCCCGGGACAGCAAGAGACCCAGTACTTC
CDR3: CASSPGQQETQYF

J: TRBJ2-5
V: TRBV5-6
D: .
size: .
DNA: TGTGCCAGCAGCTTCCAAAAACCTACCACCCAGTACTTC
CDR3: CASSFQKPTTQYF

J: TRBJ1-2
V: TRBV5-1
D: TRBD1
size: .
DNA: TGCGCCAGCCAGGAGAACCCGGGACAGCCTTTTAGGAGCTTC
CDR3: CASQENPGQPFRSF

J: TRBJ1-4
V: TRBV5-1
D: .
size: .
DNA: TGCGCCAGCAGCCCGGACAGCCCTAATGAAAAACTGTTTTTT
CDR3: CASSPDSPNEKLFF

J: TRBJ2-5
V: TRBV7-2
D: TRBD1
size: .
DNA: TGTGCCAGCAGCGCCACGACAGGGGGAAAAGAGACCCAGTACTTC
CDR3: CASSATTGGKETQYF

J: TRBJ1-1
V: TRBV28
D: .
size: .
DNA: TGTGCCAGCAGTTTAGTAGATCTACGTGAAGCTTTCTTT
CDR3: CASSLVDLREAFF

J: TRBJ2-2
V: TRBV9
D: TRBD1
size: .
DNA: TGTGCCAGCAGCGTAGGTCCGGACAGGGCGGGCGGGGAGCTGTTTTTT
CDR3: CASSVGPDRAGGELFF

J: TRBJ2-7
V: TRBV24-1
D: .
size: .
DNA: TGTGCCACCAGTGATGGACAGACCTCCTACGAGCAGTACTTC
CDR3: CATSDGQTSYEQYF

J: TRBJ2-7
V: TRBV2
D: TRBD2
size: .
DNA: TGTGCCAGCAGAAGAACTAGCGGGAGACTGGACGAGCAGTACTTC
CDR3: CASRRTSGRLDEQYF

J: TRBJ1-3
V: TRBV5-1
D: TRBD1
size: .
DNA: TGCGCCAGCAGCTTGGATGGACAGGGCCGGGGGTCTGGAAACACCATATATTTT
CDR3: CASSLDGQGRGSGNTIYF

J: TRBJ2-7
V: TRBV3-1/TRBV3-2
D: TRBD2
size: .
DNA: TGTGCCAGCAGCCAATTCGGGGGGGCCTACGAGCAGTACTTC
CDR3: CASSQFGGAYEQYF

J: TRBJ1-2
V: TRBV5-4
D: .
size: .
DNA: TGTGCCAGCAGCTCGAATCAGGTTACTAACTATGGCTACACCTTC
CDR3: CASSSNQVTNYGYTF

J: TRBJ1-2
V: TRBV29-1
D: .
size: .
DNA: TGCAGCGTTGAAGACCGTGGCAGGGGTATAAACTATGGCTACACCTTC
CDR3: CSVEDRGRGINYGYTF

J: TRBJ2-2
V: TRBV6-1
D: .
size: many
DNA: TGTGCCAGCAGTGAAGGCCCCGGGAGCGAAGGGCTGTTTTTT
CDR3: CASSEGPGSEGLFF

J: TRBJ2-1
V: TRBV7-3
D: TRBD2
size: .
DNA: TGTGCCAGCAGCTTCCGACTAGCAGGGTACAATGAGCAGTTCTTC
CDR3: CASSFRLAGYNEQFF

J: TRBJ2-1
V: TRBV19
D: TRBD2
size: .
DNA: TGTGCCAGTAGTGACGCCGGGACTAGCGGGGGGTACAATGAGCAGTTCTTC
CDR3: CASSDAGTSGGYNEQFF

J: TRBJ2-1
V: TRBV11-1
D: .
size: .
DNA: TGTGCCAGCAGCTTTTTAGCTTATGAGCAGTTCTTC
CDR3: CASSFLAYEQFF

J: TRBJ1-4
V: TRBV19
D: TRBD1
size: few
DNA: TGTGCCAGTAGTGGCCAGCGGACAGGGGCTAATGAAAAACTGTTTTTT
CDR3: CASSGQRTGANEKLFF

J: TRBJ2-5
V: TRBV6-5
D: .
size: few
DNA: TGTGCCAGCAGTTACTCTTACGAGGGAACACAAGAGACCCAGTACTTC
CDR3: CASSYSYEGTQETQYF